This is a list of T cell receptor beta chains from one sample in a study of CD8 T cells in ankylosing spondylitis. MiXCR was run by TCRdb on the 5' RACE reads, yielding one entry per CDR3 protein. Altogether about 350,000 distinct CDR3 sequences are present, 20% to 25% being singletons, with the ten largest covering about 12%. Material for sequencing was blood, either unsorted or a sorted T cell fraction (not recorded which). All receptors come from a male donor with ankylosing spondylitis or in good health (not recorded which). Both conserved end residues are part of each CDR3. D genes are given only for firm matches. The size of a clone is reported for some rows only, either as once, few or many, or as a class for expanded clones.

D gene	V gene	clone size	J gene	CDR3 protein	CDR3 DNA
.	TRBV5-5	few	TRBJ2-7	CASSQRDNLVSYEQYF	TGTGCCAGCAGCCAGAGGGACAACCTCGTCTCCTACGAGCAGTACTTC
TRBD2	TRBV12-3/TRBV12-4	few	TRBJ2-1	CASSLGLAANNEQFF	TGTGCCAGCAGTTTGGGACTAGCGGCCAACAATGAGCAGTTCTTC
TRBD1	TRBV6-5	few	TRBJ2-1	CASSYSSGGSYNEQFF	TGTGCCAGCAGTTACTCGTCAGGGGGCTCCTACAATGAGCAGTTCTTC
.	TRBV29-1	.	TRBJ2-7	CSVSGPSYEQYF	TGCAGCGTTAGCGGGCCTTCCTACGAGCAGTACTTC
TRBD2	TRBV12-3/TRBV12-4	few	TRBJ2-1	CASSLELAGGLNEQFF	TGTGCCAGCAGTTTGGAGCTAGCGGGGGGGCTTAATGAGCAGTTCTTC
.	TRBV10-3	few	TRBJ2-7	CAISEGQFSYEQYF	TGTGCCATCAGTGAGGGACAGTTCAGCTACGAGCAGTACTTC
TRBD1	TRBV4-1	.	TRBJ2-7	CASSQAAGGQGDYEQYF	TGCGCCAGCAGCCAAGCCGCGGGCGGACAGGGAGACTACGAGCAGTACTTC
.	TRBV29-1	many	TRBJ2-1	CSVEPPLRDYEQFF	TGCAGCGTTGAACCCCCACTAAGGGATTATGAGCAGTTCTTC
TRBD2	TRBV20-1	.	TRBJ2-1	CSARSLAGGSNEQFF	TGCAGTGCTCGCTCACTAGCGGGGGGTTCCAATGAGCAGTTCTTC
.	TRBV10-3	few	TRBJ2-1	CAISESNPRLGNEQFF	TGTGCCATCAGTGAGTCGAACCCAAGGCTCGGGAATGAGCAGTTCTTC
.	TRBV9	few	TRBJ2-1	CASSPRSSVSYNEQFF	TGTGCCAGCAGCCCCCGGTCCAGCGTTTCCTACAATGAGCAGTTCTTC
.	TRBV29-1	many	TRBJ1-3	CSVGDGVVGNTIYF	TGCAGCGTTGGTGATGGGGTTGTTGGAAACACCATATATTTT
.	TRBV14	few	TRBJ2-1	CASSLLDSRNEQFF	TGTGCCAGCAGCCTACTGGACAGCCGCAATGAGCAGTTCTTC
TRBD1	TRBV7-8	.	TRBJ2-3	CASSLYDRGATDTQYF	TGTGCCAGCAGCCTTTACGACAGGGGAGCCACAGATACGCAGTATTTT
TRBD2	TRBV7-6	.	TRBJ2-1	CASSLVGTSGNEQFF	TGTGCCAGCAGCTTAGTGGGGACTAGCGGCAATGAGCAGTTCTTC
TRBD2	TRBV6-1	.	TRBJ2-2	CASSPTLAGLRMTGELFF	TGTGCCAGCAGTCCGACTTTAGCGGGGCTACGGATGACCGGGGAGCTGTTTTTT
.	TRBV12-3/TRBV12-4	.	TRBJ1-5	CASSFGGVSNQPQHF	TGTGCCAGCAGTTTTGGTGGGGTTAGCAATCAGCCCCAGCATTTT
TRBD2	TRBV7-2	.	TRBJ2-2	CASSWGLAGGGTGELFF	TGTGCCAGCAGCTGGGGCCTAGCGGGGGGCGGCACCGGGGAGCTGTTTTTT
TRBD2	TRBV20-1	few	TRBJ2-7	CSARDLAGLSYEQYF	TGCAGTGCTAGGGATCTAGCGGGGCTTTCCTACGAGCAGTACTTC
.	TRBV6-2/TRBV6-3	.	TRBJ2-4	CASSYSIFAGVAEEGKNIQYF	TGTGCCAGCAGTTACTCGATTTTTGCAGGGGTGGCCGAGGAGGGCAAAAACATTCAGTACTTC
.	TRBV4-2	.	TRBJ2-7	CASSFSSGGYNYEQYF	TGTGCCAGCAGCTTTTCGTCGGGCGGTTACAACTACGAGCAGTACTTC
.	TRBV7-9	.	TRBJ2-1	CASSLFSGLLTNEQFF	TGTGCCAGCAGCTTATTTTCGGGTCTTTTGACTAATGAGCAGTTCTTC
.	TRBV5-5	.	TRBJ2-7	CASSFGADSYEQYF	TGTGCCAGCAGCTTCGGGGCAGACTCCTACGAGCAGTACTTC
.	TRBV5-5	.	TRBJ1-1	CASSFFRKENTEAFF	TGTGCCAGCAGCTTTTTTCGTAAGGAGAACACTGAAGCTTTCTTT
.	TRBV12-3/TRBV12-4	.	TRBJ1-5	CASSLWGRDQPQHF	TGTGCCAGCAGTTTATGGGGCCGGGATCAGCCCCAGCATTTT
TRBD1	TRBV12-3/TRBV12-4	.	TRBJ1-5	CASSRADRGQPQHF	TGTGCCAGCAGTCGCGCGGACAGGGGTCAGCCCCAGCATTTT
TRBD1	TRBV12-3/TRBV12-4	.	TRBJ2-7	CASSFGTGMYEQYF	TGTGCCAGCAGTTTTGGGACAGGGATGTACGAGCAGTACTTC
TRBD1	TRBV12-3/TRBV12-4	.	TRBJ2-5	CASGPGQQETQYF	TGTGCCAGCGGACCGGGACAGCAAGAGACCCAGTACTTC
.	TRBV10-2	.	TRBJ2-7	CASIGGYEQYF	TGCGCCAGCATCGGGGGTTACGAGCAGTACTTC
.	TRBV12-3/TRBV12-4	few	TRBJ1-4	CASSLGGTDGEKLFF	TGTGCCAGCAGTTTAGGGGGGACGGACGGTGAAAAACTGTTTTTT
TRBD1	TRBV12-3/TRBV12-4	.	TRBJ1-1	CASSWQTGHTEAFF	TGTGCCAGCAGTTGGCAGACAGGGCACACTGAAGCTTTCTTT
.	TRBV29-1	.	TRBJ2-2	CSVEGARNTGELFF	TGCAGCGTTGAGGGGGCTCGGAACACCGGGGAGCTGTTTTTT
.	TRBV6-5	few	TRBJ2-7	CASELSPLASSYEQYF	TGTGCCAGCGAGTTGTCCCCCCTGGCGAGCTCCTACGAGCAGTACTTC
.	TRBV18	few	TRBJ2-3	CASSRSPDSTDTQYF	TGTGCCAGCTCACGGTCCCCCGATAGCACAGATACGCAGTATTTT
.	TRBV7-9	few	TRBJ2-7	CASSPRGDPGQYF	TGTGCCAGCAGCCCCCGGGGCGATCCCGGACAGTACTTC
.	TRBV7-9	few	TRBJ2-7	CASSSSRQVPYEQYF	TGTGCCAGCAGCTCCTCCCGACAGGTACCCTACGAGCAGTACTTC
.	TRBV7-3	.	TRBJ2-2	CASRPSDLNTGELFF	TGTGCCAGCAGACCCTCCGACCTGAACACCGGGGAGCTGTTTTTT
TRBD2	TRBV27	.	TRBJ2-1	CASSRGLAGVNEQFF	TGTGCCAGCAGCCGAGGACTAGCGGGGGTAAATGAGCAGTTCTTC
.	TRBV27	few	TRBJ2-3	CASSPNIGSTDTQYF	TGTGCCAGCAGTCCTAACATTGGAAGCACAGATACGCAGTATTTT
TRBD2	TRBV6-2/TRBV6-3	.	TRBJ2-2	CASTPRGAGELFF	TGTGCCAGCACTCCTCGGGGGGCCGGGGAGCTGTTTTTT
TRBD1	TRBV15	.	TRBJ2-5	CATSTSAKTGGPETQYF	TGTGCCACCAGCACATCTGCCAAGACAGGGGGCCCAGAGACCCAGTACTTC
.	TRBV29-1	.	TRBJ2-7	CSVEAQGSYEQYF	TGCAGCGTTGAAGCACAGGGTAGCTACGAGCAGTACTTC
.	TRBV12-3/TRBV12-4	.	TRBJ1-2	CASSFALGVYGYTF	TGTGCCAGCAGTTTTGCCCTAGGGGTATATGGCTACACCTTC
.	TRBV7-8	.	TRBJ2-1	CASSLIGNYNEQFF	TGTGCCAGCAGCTTAATAGGGAACTACAATGAGCAGTTCTTC
.	TRBV27	.	TRBJ2-1	CASSSRAGEGNEQFF	TGTGCCAGCAGTTCCCGCGCAGGGGAGGGGAATGAGCAGTTCTTC
TRBD2	TRBV27	few	TRBJ2-3	CASTPYSGASTDTQYF	TGTGCCAGCACCCCCTATAGCGGGGCTAGCACAGATACGCAGTATTTT
TRBD1	TRBV29-1	many	TRBJ2-1	CSVEAEDRYNEQFF	TGCAGCGTTGAAGCCGAGGACAGGTACAATGAGCAGTTCTTC
.	TRBV28	.	TRBJ2-3	CASTNRDPRGVDTQYF	TGTGCCAGCACCAACCGGGACCCTAGAGGTGTAGATACGCAGTATTTT
TRBD1	TRBV20-1	few	TRBJ2-7	CSATSPGQGYEQYF	TGCAGTGCCACATCTCCGGGACAGGGTTACGAGCAGTACTTC
TRBD2	TRBV20-1	few	TRBJ2-1	CSAWGLAGDNEQFF	TGCAGTGCGTGGGGACTAGCGGGAGACAATGAGCAGTTCTTC
TRBD1	TRBV13	.	TRBJ2-7	CASSPNPGQGRSEQYF	TGTGCCAGCAGTCCGAACCCGGGACAGGGAAGGAGTGAGCAGTACTTC
.	TRBV10-1	.	TRBJ2-1	CAGDRRNEQFF	TGCGCCGGCGATCGGAGAAATGAGCAGTTCTTC
.	TRBV19	.	TRBJ2-7	CASSPSLGPYEQYF	TGTGCCAGTAGTCCCTCACTGGGACCCTACGAGCAGTACTTC
.	TRBV30	.	TRBJ2-3	CAWSVSWEDTQYF	TGTGCCTGGAGTGTGTCGTGGGAGGATACGCAGTATTTT
.	TRBV21-1	.	TRBJ2-1	CASSKKGEFRRGIF	TGTGCCAGCAGCAAAAAAGGGGAGTTTCGGCGCGGGATCTTC
TRBD2	TRBV3-1	few	TRBJ2-1	CASSQDFGGGLGNEQFF	TGTGCCAGCTCCCAAGATTTCGGGGGGGGCCTTGGAAATGAGCAGTTCTTC
.	TRBV29-1	.	TRBJ2-5	CSVEDLRGWEQETQYF	TGCAGCGTTGAAGATCTTCGGGGGTGGGAGCAAGAGACCCAGTACTTC
TRBD1	TRBV29-1	.	TRBJ2-1	CSQWDSPNEQFF	TGCAGCCAATGGGACAGCCCCAATGAGCAGTTCTTC
TRBD2	TRBV7-8	few	TRBJ2-3	CASGYPPFDSGATDTQYF	TGTGCCAGCGGCTACCCCCCGTTTGATAGCGGGGCCACAGATACGCAGTATTTT
TRBD1	TRBV9	few	TRBJ2-1	CASSPGTGGGEQFF	TGTGCCAGCAGCCCCGGGACAGGGGGCGGTGAGCAGTTCTTC